These T cell receptor beta chains were read from a single sample in a study of post-analysis software for immune sequencing data. TCRdb re-called the PCR reads through MiXCR, storing one row per CDR3 protein. Seen here are 350,000 to 450,000 distinct CDR3 sequences, less than 40% observed once, and the top ten hold roughly 8.2%. The sequenced sample was blood. The origin of the receptors is a girl aged 2-10 years with multiple sclerosis. Both conserved end residues are part of each CDR3. A D gene is named only where the DNA matches it firmly. Only some rows state a clone size, as once, few, many or a class for expanded clones.

- TRBJ1-4 TRBV4-1 14 - CASSHVQAREKLFF TGCGCCAGCAGCCACGTTCAGGCTCGGGAAAAACTGTTTTTT
- TRBJ2-5 TRBV20-1 14 - CSARDRDPAETQYF TGCAGTGCTAGAGACCGGGACCCCGCGGAGACCCAGTACTTC
- TRBJ1-6 TRBV20-1 15 - CSARPSGRNNSPLHF TGCAGTGCTCGCCCTTCCGGACGGAATAATTCACCCCTCCACTTT
few TRBJ2-1 TRBV7-6 16 - CASSVQGIGSYNEQFF TGTGCCAGCAGCGTTCAGGGGATAGGATCCTACAATGAGCAGTTCTTC
few TRBJ2-1 TRBV12-3/TRBV12-4 16 TRBD2 CASSSYGTSGDNEQFF TGTGCCAGCAGCTCCTATGGGACTAGCGGGGACAATGAGCAGTTCTTC
- TRBJ2-1 TRBV7-3 15 - CASSLSGGINNEQFF TGTGCCAGCAGCTTATCGGGGGGCATAAACAATGAGCAGTTCTTC
many TRBJ1-2 TRBV29-1 12 - CSAGTDGYGYTF TGCAGCGCCGGGACGGATGGCTATGGCTACACCTTC
- TRBJ2-1 TRBV24-1 16 TRBD1 CATSDPRQGPDNEQFF TGTGCCACCAGTGATCCTCGACAGGGTCCCGATAATGAGCAGTTCTTC
- TRBJ2-3 TRBV28 14 - CVSSLYPSTDTQYF TGTGTCAGCAGTTTATACCCTAGCACAGATACGCAGTATTTT
- TRBJ2-5 TRBV7-2 14 - CASSYRDTQETQYF TGTGCCAGCAGCTACCGGGACACCCAAGAGACCCAGTACTTC
- TRBJ1-2 TRBV2 13 - CASRDTVFYGYTF TGTGCCAGCAGGGACACAGTTTTCTATGGCTACACCTTC
few TRBJ2-1 TRBV14 16 - CASSPPSVADYNEQFF TGTGCCAGCAGCCCCCCATCAGTAGCGGACTACAATGAGCAGTTCTTC
- TRBJ1-5 TRBV9 13 - CASSVAGSQPQHF TGTGCCAGCAGCGTAGCAGGGAGTCAGCCCCAGCATTTT
- TRBJ1-2 TRBV28 15 - CASSLSGGGIYGYTF TGTGCCAGCAGTTTAAGCGGGGGAGGAATCTATGGCTACACCTTC
- TRBJ1-2 TRBV4-1 15 TRBD1 CASSQPGQSNYGYTF TGCGCCAGCAGCCAGCCGGGACAGTCTAACTATGGCTACACCTTC
- TRBJ2-3 TRBV6-6 12 - CASSLTWDTQYF TGTGCCAGCAGTCTAACCTGGGATACGCAGTATTTT
- TRBJ2-5 TRBV20-1 14 - CSASLSWGGETQYF TGCAGTGCTAGCCTATCCTGGGGTGGGGAGACCCAGTACTTC
- TRBJ2-3 TRBV19 14 - CASSIVDLEGTQYF TGTGCCAGTAGTATAGTGGATTTGGAGGGTACGCAGTATTTT
- TRBJ1-1 TRBV5-1 12 - CASSLQGDEAFF TGCGCCAGCAGCTTGCAAGGGGATGAAGCTTTCTTT
- TRBJ2-3 TRBV7-3 17 TRBD2 CASSSLTSGRETDTQYF TGTGCCAGCAGCTCGTTGACTAGCGGGAGGGAGACAGATACGCAGTATTTT
few TRBJ2-5 TRBV6-2/TRBV6-3 13 - CASSLQLGETQYF TGTGCCAGCAGTTTACAGCTTGGGGAGACCCAGTACTTC
few TRBJ2-5 TRBV10-3 17 - CAISESLDSPGQETQYF TGTGCCATCAGTGAGTCCCTGGACAGCCCCGGGCAAGAGACCCAGTACTTC
few TRBJ2-7 TRBV12-3/TRBV12-4 17 TRBD1 CASSPPPGTGGSYEQYF TGTGCCAGCAGCCCGCCCCCCGGGACAGGGGGTTCCTACGAGCAGTACTTC
- TRBJ2-7 TRBV7-9 12 - CASSPLGAEQYF TGTGCCAGCAGCCCACTAGGAGCCGAGCAGTACTTC
few TRBJ2-1 TRBV10-3 14 - CAIKRELVINEQFF TGTGCCATCAAACGGGAACTAGTTATCAATGAGCAGTTCTTC
few TRBJ2-7 TRBV28 10 - CASSRYEQYF TGTGCCAGTAGCCGATACGAGCAGTACTTC
- TRBJ2-1 TRBV15 15 - CATSRGLADYNEQFF TGTGCCACCAGCAGAGGGTTAGCAGATTACAATGAGCAGTTCTTC
- TRBJ2-5 TRBV15 14 TRBD2 CATSRVAGDETQYF TGTGCCACCAGCAGAGTTGCGGGAGATGAGACCCAGTACTTC
- TRBJ2-1 TRBV7-6 17 TRBD2 CASSPRLAGGLNDEQFF TGTGCCAGCAGCCCAAGACTAGCGGGGGGGCTGAACGATGAGCAGTTCTTC
few TRBJ2-2 TRBV5-1 16 - CASSLGWVPNTGELFF TGCGCCAGCAGCTTGGGTTGGGTCCCGAACACCGGGGAGCTGTTTTTT
few TRBJ2-3 TRBV5-1 15 TRBD1 CASSLRQGTTDTQYF TGCGCCAGCAGCCTCCGACAGGGGACAACAGATACGCAGTATTTT
few TRBJ1-1 TRBV7-2 16 - CASSSRTGRLGTEAFF TGTGCCAGCAGCTCCCGGACTGGCCGGTTGGGCACTGAAGCTTTCTTT
- TRBJ2-3 TRBV13 16 TRBD2 CASSLGASGTAGTQYF TGTGCCAGCAGCTTAGGGGCTAGCGGGACGGCAGGGACGCAGTATTTT
- TRBJ2-3 TRBV29-1 12 TRBD1 CSVHNRGDTQYF TGCAGCGTCCACAACAGGGGAGATACGCAGTATTTT
- TRBJ2-5 TRBV15 13 - CATSRVGGETQYF TGTGCCACCAGCAGAGTAGGAGGGGAGACCCAGTACTTC
- TRBJ2-7 TRBV6-1 17 - CASHKSLTSPLFYEQYF TGTGCCAGCCATAAATCTCTTACTAGCCCCCTATTCTACGAGCAGTACTTC
few TRBJ2-3 TRBV10-3 15 TRBD1 CAIRDGDSRTDTQYF TGTGCCATCAGAGACGGGGACAGCCGCACAGATACGCAGTATTTT
- TRBJ2-5 TRBV20-1 12 - CSAKRGQETQYF TGCAGTGCTAAACGGGGGCAAGAGACCCAGTACTTC
many TRBJ2-1 TRBV11-2 16 TRBD2 CASSFLAGGSYNEQFF TGTGCCAGCAGCTTTCTAGCGGGTGGCTCCTACAATGAGCAGTTCTTC
- TRBJ1-4 TRBV4-3 16 - CASSQDGWDNSKKRFF TGCGCCAGCAGCCAAGATGGTTGGGACAATTCCAAAAAACGGTTTTTT
- TRBJ2-3 TRBV7-2 14 - CASSPDVGTDTQYF TGTGCCAGCAGCCCCGACGTCGGCACAGATACGCAGTATTTT
many TRBJ1-2 TRBV9 16 TRBD1 CASSINRDRGLYGYTF TGTGCCAGCAGCATCAATCGGGACAGGGGGCTCTATGGCTACACCTTC
- TRBJ2-5 TRBV7-9 16 TRBD2 CASSLLLAGGLETQYF TGTGCCAGCAGCCTTTTACTAGCGGGAGGTCTGGAGACCCAGTACTTC
- TRBJ2-1 TRBV3-1 17 - CASSRSPSVGSYNEQFF TGTGCCAGCAGCCGGTCCCCCAGCGTGGGGTCCTACAATGAGCAGTTCTTC
few TRBJ2-4 TRBV20-1 15 - CSARDGTTSKNIQYF TGCAGTGCTAGAGATGGGACAACGTCCAAAAACATTCAGTACTTC
- TRBJ2-1 TRBV6-1 15 TRBD2 CASSERTSGYNEQFF TGTGCCAGCAGCGAAAGGACTAGCGGATACAATGAGCAGTTCTTC
few TRBJ1-5 TRBV12-3/TRBV12-4 13 - CASSFSPNQPQHF TGTGCCAGCAGTTTTTCCCCGAATCAGCCCCAGCATTTT
- TRBJ1-2 TRBV12-3/TRBV12-4 15 TRBD1 CTSKLGQGDFYGYTF TGTACCAGCAAGCTCGGACAGGGGGATTTCTATGGCTACACCTTC
few TRBJ2-7 TRBV15 17 TRBD1 CATSISRGQGGSYEQYF TGTGCCACCAGCATTTCAAGGGGACAGGGCGGGTCCTACGAGCAGTACTTC
- TRBJ2-7 TRBV10-3 10 - CAPGDYEQYF TGTGCCCCAGGGGACTACGAGCAGTACTTC
- TRBJ2-3 TRBV6-2/TRBV6-3 16 TRBD1 CASSPGTGFFTGTQYF TGTGCCAGCAGTCCCGGGACAGGGTTCTTCACAGGTACGCAGTATTTT
- TRBJ2-5 TRBV9 15 TRBD1 CASSQGETSWETQYF TGTGCCAGCAGTCAGGGGGAGACTTCATGGGAGACCCAGTACTTC
- TRBJ2-1 TRBV7-9 17 TRBD2 CASSPGTSGEGYNEQFF TGTGCCAGCAGCCCTGGGACTAGCGGGGAAGGTTACAATGAGCAGTTCTTC
- TRBJ2-1 TRBV7-2 14 - CASGLVQGANEQFF TGTGCCAGCGGCTTAGTTCAGGGTGCGAATGAGCAGTTCTTC
- TRBJ2-7 TRBV7-2 15 TRBD2 CASSLDTSGGYEQYF TGTGCCAGCAGCTTGGATACTAGCGGGGGTTACGAGCAGTACTTC
few TRBJ2-3 TRBV28 14 TRBD1 CASRPTGVQDTQYF TGTGCCAGCAGGCCTACAGGGGTTCAGGATACGCAGTATTTT
- TRBJ2-5 TRBV18 13 - CASSPDGGETQYF TGTGCCAGCTCACCCGACGGGGGTGAGACCCAGTACTTC
- TRBJ2-1 TRBV5-1 17 - CASSLATGGLTYNEQFF TGCGCCAGCAGCTTGGCCACGGGGGGCCTCACCTACAATGAGCAGTTCTTC
once TRBJ2-7 TRBV7-2 14 - CASSSGIQTYEQYF TGTGCCAGCAGCTCCGGTATACAAACCTACGAGCAGTACTTC
few TRBJ1-1 TRBV28 15 - CASSFGGFLSAEAFF TGTGCCAGCAGTTTCGGGGGTTTTCTGTCAGCTGAAGCTTTCTTT